This is a list of T cell receptor beta chains from one sample in a study of PD-1 blockade in classical Hodgkin lymphoma. Clones were read by immunoSEQ multiplex PCR, and TCRdb kept only the in-frame ones, dropping some. The table has about 30,000 clones, around 84% seen once. Sample: CD4+ T cells from blood, taken before the fourth cycle of nivolumab. The source of these receptors is a human donor with classical Hodgkin lymphoma. The CDR3 runs from the conserved cysteine through the conserved F or W.

v_call	cdr3_aa
TRBV19	CASSIDYSSNEQFF
TRBV30	CAWSRRVTYEQYF
TRBV15	CATSRDRGDSTGPQHF
TRBV12-1	CASSWGDSSGNTIYF
TRBV5-1	CASSSRTSSYNSPLHF
TRBV5-1	CASSSLGGNNEQFF
TRBV18	CASSPVAGGLNEQFF
TRBV20-1	CSETDYEQYF
TRBV15	CATSGFNEQFF
TRBV14	CASSQGEGGYGYTF
TRBV19	CASSIGHLRNGYTF
TRBV15	CATSSRRRGETQYF
TRBV11-3	CASSQGTANTGELFF
TRBV11-2	CASSLGVGSGQPQHF
TRBV7-9	CASSLGYAYEQYF
TRBV9	CASSVGQSRGNEQFF
TRBV5-3	CASSFTGNLYGYTF
TRBV5-5	CASRFTGEQFF
TRBV7-2	CASSLALVSTRNTIYF
TRBV7-9	CASSLNWTPETQYF
TRBV18	CASSPTGGATTLHF
TRBV7-2	CASSWGAGEETQYF
TRBV7-9	CASSIGFQPQHF
TRBV21-1	CASCPGVETQYF
TRBV2	CASRDRDVNYGYTF
TRBV7-6	CASSFGDSSYEQYF
TRBV27	CASSYRGRPETQYF
TRBV5-6	CASSTGTSTDTQYF
TRBV7-9	CASRYEKLFF
TRBV5-8	CASSRLLGTITYNEQFF
TRBV5-4	CASSLTLGEKLFF
TRBV30	CAWSAGGYGYTF
TRBV30	CAWSVTGYEQYF
TRBV18	CASSTGESPLHF
TRBV6-5	CASSYGNSPLHF
TRBV6-1	CASSVETVSYEQYF
TRBV9	CASSVAPLQVTGNTIYF
TRBV30	CAWSVDSYNEQFF
TRBV9	CASSVEGKGYEQYF
TRBV30	CAWSPGTNTEAFF
TRBV11-3	CASSPPTGSTGELFF
TRBV6-5	CASSYRTVNTEAFF
TRBV14	CASSQEGWPVNYEQYF
TRBV19	CASSNTDTYGYTF
TRBV18	CASSRTPTNTGELFF
TRBV12-5	CASSGRLHEQFF
TRBV29-1	CSVAPTGEKLFF
TRBV19	CASSMPDRGGKLFF
TRBV29-1	CSVDIGMNTEAFF
TRBV30	CAWSVFRASEKLFF
TRBV6-5	CASSYSRGKGSPLHF
TRBV10-3	CAISEGTGGYEQFF
TRBV11-2	CASSLVFRSEQFF